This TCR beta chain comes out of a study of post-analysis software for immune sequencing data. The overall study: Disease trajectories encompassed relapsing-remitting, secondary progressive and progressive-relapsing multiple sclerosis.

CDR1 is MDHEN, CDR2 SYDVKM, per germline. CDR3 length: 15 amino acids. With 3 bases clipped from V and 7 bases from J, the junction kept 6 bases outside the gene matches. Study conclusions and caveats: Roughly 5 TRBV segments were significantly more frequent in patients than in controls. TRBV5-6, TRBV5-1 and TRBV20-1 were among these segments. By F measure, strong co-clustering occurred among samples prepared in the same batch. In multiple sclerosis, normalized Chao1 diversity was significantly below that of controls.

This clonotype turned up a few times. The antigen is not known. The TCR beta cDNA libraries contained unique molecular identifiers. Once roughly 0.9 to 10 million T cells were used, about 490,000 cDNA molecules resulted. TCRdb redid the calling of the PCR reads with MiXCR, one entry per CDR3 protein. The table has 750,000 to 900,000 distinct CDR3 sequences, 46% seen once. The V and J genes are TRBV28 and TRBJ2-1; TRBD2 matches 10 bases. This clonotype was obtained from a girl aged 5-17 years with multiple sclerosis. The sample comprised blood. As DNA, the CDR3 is TGTGCCAGCAGTTTTAGGCTAGCGGGAGCAAATGAGCAGTTCTTC. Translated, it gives CASSFRLAGANEQFF.